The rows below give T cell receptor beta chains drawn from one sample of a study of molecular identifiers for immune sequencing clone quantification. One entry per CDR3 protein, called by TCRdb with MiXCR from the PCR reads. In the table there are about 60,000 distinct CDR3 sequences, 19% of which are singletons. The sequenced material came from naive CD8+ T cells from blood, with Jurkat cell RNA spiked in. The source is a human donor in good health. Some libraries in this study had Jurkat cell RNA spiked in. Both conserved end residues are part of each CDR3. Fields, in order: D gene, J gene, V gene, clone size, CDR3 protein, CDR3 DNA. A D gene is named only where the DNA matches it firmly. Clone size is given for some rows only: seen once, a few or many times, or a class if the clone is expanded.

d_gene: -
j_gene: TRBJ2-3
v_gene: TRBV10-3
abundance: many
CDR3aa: CAISERDVLAVGADTQYF
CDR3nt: TGTGCCATCAGTGAGCGGGATGTGCTAGCCGTGGGAGCAGATACGCAGTATTTT

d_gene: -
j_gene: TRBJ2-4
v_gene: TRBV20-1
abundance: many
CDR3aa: CSARDRGVAKNIQYF
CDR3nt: TGCAGTGCTAGAGATCGGGGAGTAGCCAAAAACATTCAGTACTTC

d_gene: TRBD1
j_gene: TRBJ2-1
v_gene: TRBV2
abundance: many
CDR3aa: CATGQGAPEQFF
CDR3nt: TGTGCCACCGGACAGGGGGCACCTGAGCAGTTCTTC

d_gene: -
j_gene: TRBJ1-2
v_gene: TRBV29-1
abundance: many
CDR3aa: CSVESNREEYGYTF
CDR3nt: TGCAGCGTTGAGTCAAACAGGGAGGAATATGGCTACACCTTC

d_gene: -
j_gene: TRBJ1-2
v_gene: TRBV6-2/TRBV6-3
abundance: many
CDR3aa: CASGQGHYGYTF
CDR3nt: TGTGCCAGCGGGCAGGGGCACTATGGCTACACCTTC

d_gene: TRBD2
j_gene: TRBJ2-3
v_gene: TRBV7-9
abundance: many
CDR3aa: CASSPPGLAGALGDTQYF
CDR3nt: TGTGCCAGCAGCCCACCCGGACTAGCGGGAGCCCTAGGAGATACGCAGTATTTT

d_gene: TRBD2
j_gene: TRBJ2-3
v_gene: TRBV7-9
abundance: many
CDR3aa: CASTYLGTTTDTQYF
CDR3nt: TGTGCCAGCACCTACCTCGGGACTACCACAGATACGCAGTATTTT

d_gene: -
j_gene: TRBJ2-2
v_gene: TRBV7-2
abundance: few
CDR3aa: CASSPRQGRAGELFF
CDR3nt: TGTGCCAGCAGCCCCAGGCAGGGTAGGGCCGGGGAGCTGTTTTTT

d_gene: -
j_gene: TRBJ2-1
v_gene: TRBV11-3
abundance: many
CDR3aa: CASSSRDVDEQFF
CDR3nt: TGTGCCAGCAGCTCAAGGGACGTCGATGAGCAGTTCTTC

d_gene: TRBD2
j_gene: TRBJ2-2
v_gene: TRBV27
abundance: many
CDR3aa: CASSEPGLAGDVGELFF
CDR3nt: TGTGCCAGCAGTGAGCCGGGACTAGCGGGAGATGTCGGGGAGCTGTTTTTT

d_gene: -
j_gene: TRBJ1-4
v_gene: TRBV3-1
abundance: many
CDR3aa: CASSRREKLFF
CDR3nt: TGTGCCAGCAGCCGTAGGGAAAAACTGTTTTTT

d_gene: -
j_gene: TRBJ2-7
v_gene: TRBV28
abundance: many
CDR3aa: CASSIGVSYEQYF
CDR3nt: TGTGCCAGCAGTATAGGGGTTTCCTACGAGCAGTACTTC

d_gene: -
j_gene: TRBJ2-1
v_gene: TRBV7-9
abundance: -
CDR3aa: CASSFRDHIYNEQFF
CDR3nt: TGTGCCAGCAGTTTCCGGGACCACATCTACAATGAGCAGTTCTTC

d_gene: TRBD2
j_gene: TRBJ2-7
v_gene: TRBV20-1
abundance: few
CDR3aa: CSARTSRSFDEQYF
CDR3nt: TGCAGTGCAAGGACTAGCCGAAGCTTTGACGAGCAGTACTTC

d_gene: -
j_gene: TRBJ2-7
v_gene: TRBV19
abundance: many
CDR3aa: CASSLSATYEQYF
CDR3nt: TGTGCCAGTAGCCTTAGCGCCACCTACGAGCAGTACTTC

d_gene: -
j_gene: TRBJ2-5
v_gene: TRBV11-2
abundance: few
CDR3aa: CASSGGGRASETQYF
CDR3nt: TGTGCCAGCAGCGGAGGGGGGAGGGCCAGTGAGACCCAGTACTTC

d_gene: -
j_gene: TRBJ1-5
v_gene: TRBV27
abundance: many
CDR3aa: CASSPVSNQPQHF
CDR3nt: TGTGCCAGCAGCCCAGTTAGCAATCAGCCCCAGCATTTT

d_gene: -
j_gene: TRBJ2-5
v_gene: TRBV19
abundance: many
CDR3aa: CASSIGAAYQETQYF
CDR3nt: TGTGCCAGTAGTATAGGTGCGGCGTACCAAGAGACCCAGTACTTC

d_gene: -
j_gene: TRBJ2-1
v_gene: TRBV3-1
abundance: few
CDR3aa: CASSQDRLTYNEQFF
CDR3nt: TGTGCCAGCAGCCAAGATAGGCTAACCTACAATGAGCAGTTCTTC

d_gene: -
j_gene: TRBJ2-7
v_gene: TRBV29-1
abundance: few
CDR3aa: CSVGATYEQYF
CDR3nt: TGCAGCGTTGGAGCCACCTACGAGCAGTACTTC

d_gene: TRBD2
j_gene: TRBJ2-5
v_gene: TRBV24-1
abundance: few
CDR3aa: CATSDRAGGYQETQYF
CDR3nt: TGTGCCACCAGTGATCGGGCGGGAGGGTACCAAGAGACCCAGTACTTC

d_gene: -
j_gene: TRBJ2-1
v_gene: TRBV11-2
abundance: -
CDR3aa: CASSLPGLGSYNGQFF
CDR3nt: TGTGCCAGCAGCCTCCCGGGGCTGGGCTCCTACAATGGGCAGTTCTTC

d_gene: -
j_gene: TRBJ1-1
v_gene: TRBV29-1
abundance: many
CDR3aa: CSVYLWAEANEAFF
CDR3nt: TGCAGCGTCTACCTTTGGGCGGAGGCAAATGAAGCTTTCTTT

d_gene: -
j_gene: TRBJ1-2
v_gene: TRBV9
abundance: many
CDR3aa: CASRSKDTYGYTF
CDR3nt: TGTGCCAGCAGGAGTAAGGACACCTATGGCTACACCTTC

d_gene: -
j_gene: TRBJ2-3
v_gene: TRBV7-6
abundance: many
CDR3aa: CASSTGGGSTDTQYF
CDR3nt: TGTGCCAGCAGCACTGGGGGAGGAAGCACAGATACGCAGTATTTT

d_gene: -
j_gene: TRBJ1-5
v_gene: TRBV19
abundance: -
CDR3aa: CASSTGPGQPRHF
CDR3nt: TGTGCCAGTAGTACTGGACCGGGTCAGCCCCGGCATTTT

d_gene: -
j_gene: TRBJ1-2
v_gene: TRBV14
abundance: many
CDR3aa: CASSQVSGYYGYTF
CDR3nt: TGTGCCAGCAGCCAAGTCTCCGGTTACTATGGCTACACCTTC

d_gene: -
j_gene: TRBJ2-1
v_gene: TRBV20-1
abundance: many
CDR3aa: CSATRVAYNEQFF
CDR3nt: TGCAGTGCTACGAGGGTTGCCTACAATGAGCAGTTCTTC